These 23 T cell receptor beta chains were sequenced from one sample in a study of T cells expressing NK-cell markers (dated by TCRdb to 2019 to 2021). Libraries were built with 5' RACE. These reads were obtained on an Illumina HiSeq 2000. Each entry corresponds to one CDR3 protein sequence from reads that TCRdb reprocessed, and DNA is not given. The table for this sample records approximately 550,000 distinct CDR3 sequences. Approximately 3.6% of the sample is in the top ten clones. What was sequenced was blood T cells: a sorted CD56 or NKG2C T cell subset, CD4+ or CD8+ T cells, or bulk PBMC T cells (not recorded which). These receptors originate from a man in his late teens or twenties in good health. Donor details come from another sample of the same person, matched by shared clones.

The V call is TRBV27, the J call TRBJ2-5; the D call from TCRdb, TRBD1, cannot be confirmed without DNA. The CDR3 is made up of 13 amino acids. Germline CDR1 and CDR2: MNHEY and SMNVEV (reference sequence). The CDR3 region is CASHDRGEETQYF.

The CDR3 spells CASSFGPGRLTDTQYF. This chain uses TRBV7-2 with TRBJ2-3; no DNA is available, so the TRBD1 call from TCRdb remains unchecked. Germline CDR1 is SGHTA and CDR2 is FQGNSA. This CDR3 is 16 amino acids long.

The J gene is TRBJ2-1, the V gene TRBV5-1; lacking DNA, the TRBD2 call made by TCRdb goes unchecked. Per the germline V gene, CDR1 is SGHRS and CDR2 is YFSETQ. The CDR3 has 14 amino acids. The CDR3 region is CAASGGTSNNEQFF.

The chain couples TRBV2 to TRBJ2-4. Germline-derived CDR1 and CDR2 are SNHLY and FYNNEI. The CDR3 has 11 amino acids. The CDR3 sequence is CASSDTGIQYF.

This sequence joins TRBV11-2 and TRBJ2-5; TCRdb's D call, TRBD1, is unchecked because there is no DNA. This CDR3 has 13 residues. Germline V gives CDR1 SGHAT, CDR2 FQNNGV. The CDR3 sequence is CASSPTGTRGQYF. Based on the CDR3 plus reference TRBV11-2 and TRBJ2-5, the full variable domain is EAGVAQSPRYKIIEKRQSVAFWCNPISGHATLYWYQQILGQGPKLLIQFQNNGVVDDSQLPKDRFSAERLKGVDSTLKIQPAKLEDSAVYLCASSPTGTRGQYFGPGTRLLVL.

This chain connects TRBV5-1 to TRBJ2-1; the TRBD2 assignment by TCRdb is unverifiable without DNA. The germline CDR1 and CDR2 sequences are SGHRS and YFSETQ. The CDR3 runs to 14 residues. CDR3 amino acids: CATGTSGRHNEQFF. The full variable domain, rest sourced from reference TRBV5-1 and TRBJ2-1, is KAGVTQTPRYLIKTRGQQVTLSCSPISGHRSVSWYQQTPGQGLQFLFEYFSETQRNKGNFPGRFSGRQFSNSRSEMNVSTLELGDSALYLCATGTSGRHNEQFFGPGTRLTVL.

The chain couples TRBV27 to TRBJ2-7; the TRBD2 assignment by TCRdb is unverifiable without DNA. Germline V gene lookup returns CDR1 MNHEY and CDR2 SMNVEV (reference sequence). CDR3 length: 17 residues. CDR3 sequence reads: CASSLAGSGRSIREQYF.

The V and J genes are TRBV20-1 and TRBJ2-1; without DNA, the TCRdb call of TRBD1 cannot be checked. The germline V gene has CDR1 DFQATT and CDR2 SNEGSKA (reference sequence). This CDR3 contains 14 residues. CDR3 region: CSATTWDVSNEQFF.

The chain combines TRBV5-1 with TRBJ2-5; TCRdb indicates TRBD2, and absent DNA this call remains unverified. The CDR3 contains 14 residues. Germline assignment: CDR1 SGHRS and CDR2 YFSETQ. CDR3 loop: CASSPASGQETQYF.

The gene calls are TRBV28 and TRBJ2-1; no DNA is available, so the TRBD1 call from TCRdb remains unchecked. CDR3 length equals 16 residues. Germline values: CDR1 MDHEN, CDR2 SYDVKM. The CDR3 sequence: CASSSPPGAKSDEQFF. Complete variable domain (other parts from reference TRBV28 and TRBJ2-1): DVKVTQSSRYLVKRTGEKVFLECVQDMDHENMFWYRQDPGLGLRLIYFSYDVKMKEKGDIPEGYSVSREKKERFSLILESASTNQTSMYLCASSSPPGAKSDEQFFGPGTRLTVL.

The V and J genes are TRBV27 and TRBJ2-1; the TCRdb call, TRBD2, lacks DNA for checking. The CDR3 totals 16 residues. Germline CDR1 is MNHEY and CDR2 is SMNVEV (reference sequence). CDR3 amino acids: CASSSRDLSSYNEQFF.

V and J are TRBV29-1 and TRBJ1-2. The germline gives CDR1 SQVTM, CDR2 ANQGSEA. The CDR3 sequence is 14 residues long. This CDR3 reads CSVSQDKPVGGYTF.

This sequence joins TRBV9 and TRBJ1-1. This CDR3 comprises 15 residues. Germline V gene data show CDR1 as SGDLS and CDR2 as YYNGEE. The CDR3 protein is CASSVAHGVNTEAFF.

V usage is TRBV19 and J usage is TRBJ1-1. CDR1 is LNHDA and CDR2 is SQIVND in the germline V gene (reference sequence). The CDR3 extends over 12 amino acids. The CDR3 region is CASSTRITEAFF.

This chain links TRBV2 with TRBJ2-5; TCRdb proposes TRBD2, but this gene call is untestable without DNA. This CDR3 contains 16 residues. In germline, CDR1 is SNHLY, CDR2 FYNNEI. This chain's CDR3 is CASSDPAGGPGETQYF.

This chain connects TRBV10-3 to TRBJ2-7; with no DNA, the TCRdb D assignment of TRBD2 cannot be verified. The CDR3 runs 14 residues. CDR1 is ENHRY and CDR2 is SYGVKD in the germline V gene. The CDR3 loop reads CASDPGTAADEQYF.

CDR3 residues: CASSPPLGLATHNEQFF. The chain recombines TRBV27 with TRBJ2-1; the TCRdb D gene call, TRBD2, has no DNA to confirm it. The CDR3 loop spans 17 amino acids. In germline, CDR1 is MNHEY, CDR2 SMNVEV (reference sequence).

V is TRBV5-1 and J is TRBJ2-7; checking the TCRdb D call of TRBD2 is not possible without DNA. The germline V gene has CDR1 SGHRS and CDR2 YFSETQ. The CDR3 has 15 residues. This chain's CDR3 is CASRPSGLRSYEQYF. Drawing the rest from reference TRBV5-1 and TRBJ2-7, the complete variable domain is KAGVTQTPRYLIKTRGQQVTLSCSPISGHRSVSWYQQTPGQGLQFLFEYFSETQRNKGNFPGRFSGRQFSNSRSEMNVSTLELGDSALYLCASRPSGLRSYEQYFGPGTRLTVT.

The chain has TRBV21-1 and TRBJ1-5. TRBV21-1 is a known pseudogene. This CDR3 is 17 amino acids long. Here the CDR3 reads CASSRSAQAKRDQPQHF.

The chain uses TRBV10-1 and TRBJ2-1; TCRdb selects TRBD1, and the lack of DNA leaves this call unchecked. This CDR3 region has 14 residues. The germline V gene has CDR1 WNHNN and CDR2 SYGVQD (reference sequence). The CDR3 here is CASSETGAGYEQFF.

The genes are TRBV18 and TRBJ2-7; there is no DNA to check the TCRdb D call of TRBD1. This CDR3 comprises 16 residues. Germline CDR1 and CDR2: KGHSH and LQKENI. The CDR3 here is CASSPGDNFLSYEQYF.

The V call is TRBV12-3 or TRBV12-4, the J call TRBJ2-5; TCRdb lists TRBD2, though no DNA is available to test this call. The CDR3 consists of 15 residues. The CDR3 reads CASRPNTSGQETQYF.

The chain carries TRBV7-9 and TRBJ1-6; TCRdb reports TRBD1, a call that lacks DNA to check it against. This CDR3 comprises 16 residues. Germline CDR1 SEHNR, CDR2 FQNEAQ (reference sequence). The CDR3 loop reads CASSPNPDRGNSPLHF.